Included here is one T cell receptor (beta chain) sequence, with context. V lost 3 bases to trimming and J lost 2 bases; unmatched junction nucleotides: 10. Germline V gene data show CDR1 as SGHDT and CDR2 as YYEEEE. CDR3 size: 16 residues. These data originate in a study of shared clonotypes between healthy human individuals. Assay used: immunoSEQ multiplex PCR; TCRdb lists only in-frame clones, some missing. The table lists over 2 million clones, about nine tenths of them singletons, with around 0.35% in the top ten. This TCR came from a man in his late teens or twenties in good health. Some clones in this sample may be carry-over from other donors' samples. V gene TRBV5-6 combines with J gene TRBJ2-7, with 8 bases fitting TRBD1. Sequencing was done on a sample of naive CD4+ T cells from PBMCs. Subset given: CD45RA+ positively selected. In DNA, the CDR3 is TGTGCCAGCAGCTACGTTGGACAGGGCCCAACCTACGAGCAGTACTTC. It codes for CASSYVGQGPTYEQYF.